A selection of T cell receptor beta chains follows, all from one sample in a study of T cell changes during pregnancy in multiple sclerosis. Data came from immunoSEQ multiplex PCR; TCRdb stores just in-frame clones and leaves some out. Of around 19,000 clones in the sample, about 88% were seen once. This sample comprised CD8+ T cells from peripheral blood mononuclear cells, obtained in the third trimester of pregnancy. The receptors originated from a female donor in good health, enrolled as a control in a pregnancy study. Both conserved end residues are part of each CDR3. D genes are given only for firm matches. Clone size is given for some rows only: seen once, a few or many times, or a class if the clone is expanded.

abundance	d_gene	v_gene	j_gene	CDR3nt	CDR3aa
-	TRBD2	TRBV11-2	TRBJ2-7	TGTGCCAGCAGCTTAGAGGAGACTAGCGGGGGTTACGAGCAGTACTTC	CASSLEETSGGYEQYF
-	TRBD2	TRBV28	TRBJ2-2	TGTGCCAGCGAGGAGCGGGAGTCAGACGGGGAGCTGTTTTTT	CASEERESDGELFF
-	-	TRBV6-5	TRBJ1-5	TGTGCCAGCAGTTACAACCGCGGCAATCAGCCCCAGCATTTT	CASSYNRGNQPQHF
once	-	TRBV29-1	TRBJ2-7	TGCAGCGTTGTCTCCGGTTTCTCCTACGAGCAGTACTTC	CSVVSGFSYEQYF
-	-	TRBV27	TRBJ2-1	TGTGCCAGCAGAAGCCTAGCCGTCTACAATGAGCAGTTCTTC	CASRSLAVYNEQFF
-	-	TRBV4-1	TRBJ2-1	TGCGCCAGCAGCCCATGGAGGGGATTCGAGCAGTTCTTC	CASSPWRGFEQFF
-	-	TRBV11-2	TRBJ1-6	TGTGCCAGCAGCTTAGATCTTAGTAGCTCCTATAATTCACCCCTCCACTTT	CASSLDLSSSYNSPLHF
-	-	TRBV7-9	TRBJ2-1	TGTGCCAGCAGCCAAACGGGGTCCTCCTACAATGAGCAGTTCTTC	CASSQTGSSYNEQFF
once	-	TRBV9	TRBJ2-5	TGTGCCAGCAGCGACGGGACCCTGGAGGGGCAGACCCAGTACTTC	CASSDGTLEGQTQYF
-	TRBD1	TRBV12-5	TRBJ1-2	TGTGCTAGTGGTTTTACAGGGGGGATCACCTTC	CASGFTGGITF
-	TRBD2	TRBV5-4	TRBJ2-2	TGTGCCAGCAGCTTAGGGGGACTAGCGGGATTCGACACCGGGGAGCTGTTTTTT	CASSLGGLAGFDTGELFF
-	-	TRBV19	TRBJ2-7	TGTGCCAGTAGTGTAAGAGAGAGGGAGCAGTACTTC	CASSVREREQYF
-	-	TRBV5-5	TRBJ1-1	TGTGCCAGCACCCTCTCGGCGGTGGTGAAAACTGAAGCTTTCTTT	CASTLSAVVKTEAFF
-	TRBD1	TRBV11-1	TRBJ2-3	TGTGCCAGCAATACCGGGACAGGGATTCTTGATACGCAGTATTTT	CASNTGTGILDTQYF
-	TRBD2	TRBV7-9	TRBJ2-2	TGTGCCAGCAGCACCCCAAGCGGGGCACCTTCTAACACCGGGGAGCTGTTTTTT	CASSTPSGAPSNTGELFF
-	TRBD1	TRBV5-8	TRBJ2-4	TGTGCCAGCAGCTTTATGGGACAGGGGGAAAACATTCAGTACTTC	CASSFMGQGENIQYF
once	TRBD1	TRBV7-2	TRBJ2-1	TGTGCCAGCAGCTTAGTAGGGGGACAGTACAATGAGCAGTTCTTC	CASSLVGGQYNEQFF
-	TRBD1	TRBV5-6	TRBJ2-1	TGTGCCAGCAGCTGGATACCGGGACAGGCCTACAATGAGCAGTTCTTC	CASSWIPGQAYNEQFF
-	TRBD2	TRBV15	TRBJ2-2	TGTGCCACCGGCAACTCACTAGCGCGCCCCCCCACCGGGGAGCTGTTTTTT	CATGNSLARPPTGELFF
-	TRBD2	TRBV19	TRBJ2-1	TGTGCCAGTACTCGACTAGCGGGAGCGAGCAGGACAAATGAGCAGTTCTTC	CASTRLAGASRTNEQFF
-	-	TRBV10-2	TRBJ1-1	TGCGCCAGCAACCGGAGGGCGGCTAACACTGAAGCTTTCTTT	CASNRRAANTEAFF
once	-	TRBV29-1	TRBJ1-1	TGCAGCGTTGAGAGTTTCACTGAAGCTTTCTTT	CSVESFTEAFF
-	-	TRBV6-5	TRBJ2-3	TGTGCCAGCAGTTATTCGGGCGTGCGGGAAGATACGCAGTATTTT	CASSYSGVREDTQYF
-	TRBD1	TRBV28	TRBJ2-7	TGTGCCAGCACCGCCGGGACAGGGCTCTACGAGCAGTACTTC	CASTAGTGLYEQYF
once	-	TRBV19	TRBJ1-5	TGTGCCACCAGTGACAGGATTACGAATCAGCCCCAGCATTTT	CATSDRITNQPQHF
-	-	TRBV28	TRBJ1-5	TGTGCCAGCAGCCCAGCGGGGGCCCAGCCCCAGCATTTT	CASSPAGAQPQHF
-	-	TRBV11-3	TRBJ2-3	TGTGCCAGCAGCGAATCCGGTTTTGGCACAGATACGCAGTATTTT	CASSESGFGTDTQYF
-	-	TRBV30	TRBJ2-7	TGTGCCTGGTCAGAGGACTCCTACGAGCAGTACTTC	CAWSEDSYEQYF
once	TRBD1	TRBV6-5	TRBJ2-3	TGTGCCAGCAGTTCCTGGACAGGGGGCACAGATACGCAGTATTTT	CASSSWTGGTDTQYF
-	-	TRBV5-1	TRBJ1-3	TGCGCCAGCAGCCCCCCGGGGTATGGAAACACCATATATTTT	CASSPPGYGNTIYF
-	-	TRBV5-5	TRBJ1-6	TGTGCCAGCAGCTTGGAGGACTTAAATTATTCACCCCTCCACTTT	CASSLEDLNYSPLHF
-	TRBD2	TRBV7-3	TRBJ2-2	TGTGCCAGCAGCTTCTCCGGGACTAGCGCGGTCGGGGAGCTGTTTTTT	CASSFSGTSAVGELFF
-	-	TRBV27	TRBJ2-3	TGTGCCAGCAGTTCCAACGGGGGGCCCCCAGATACGCAGTATTTT	CASSSNGGPPDTQYF
-	-	TRBV9	TRBJ2-1	TGTGCCAGCAGCGTAGGTAATAGCCCCAATGAGCAGTTCTTC	CASSVGNSPNEQFF
-	-	TRBV19	TRBJ2-3	TGTGCCAGTAGTATCGGCGGGCCATACACAGATACGCAGTATTTT	CASSIGGPYTDTQYF
few	TRBD2	TRBV7-9	TRBJ2-1	TGTGCCAGCAGCTTATCGGTCGCGGGAGCGAGTGATGAGCAGTTCTTC	CASSLSVAGASDEQFF
-	TRBD2	TRBV29-1	TRBJ2-5	TGCAGCGTTGAAGATGTGTCTAGCGGGAGGGTAGAGACCCAGTACTTC	CSVEDVSSGRVETQYF
-	TRBD2	TRBV5-6	TRBJ2-5	TGTGCCAGCAGCCCCACTAGCGGGGGGGGTCAAGAGACCCAGTACTTC	CASSPTSGGGQETQYF
-	TRBD1	TRBV7-9	TRBJ2-1	TGTGCCAGCAGCCCAAGATCCGGGACAGGGGACTGGAATGAGCAGTTCTTC	CASSPRSGTGDWNEQFF
once	TRBD1	TRBV2	TRBJ1-2	TGTGCCAGCATTACCAGCTATGGGGCAGGGGGCAAATGGTATGGCTACACCTTC	CASITSYGAGGKWYGYTF
once	TRBD2	TRBV18	TRBJ2-1	TGTGCCAGCTCACCCACTAGCGGGGGATACTCCTACAATGAGCAGTTCTTC	CASSPTSGGYSYNEQFF
-	-	TRBV27	TRBJ2-7	TGTGCCAGCAGTTTCTCAGGCTACGAGCAGTACTTC	CASSFSGYEQYF
-	TRBD1	TRBV9	TRBJ2-7	TGTGCCAGAAGGAACAGGGGGAAGTTTTCCCCGCATTGCGAGCAGTACTTC	CARRNRGKFSPHCEQYF